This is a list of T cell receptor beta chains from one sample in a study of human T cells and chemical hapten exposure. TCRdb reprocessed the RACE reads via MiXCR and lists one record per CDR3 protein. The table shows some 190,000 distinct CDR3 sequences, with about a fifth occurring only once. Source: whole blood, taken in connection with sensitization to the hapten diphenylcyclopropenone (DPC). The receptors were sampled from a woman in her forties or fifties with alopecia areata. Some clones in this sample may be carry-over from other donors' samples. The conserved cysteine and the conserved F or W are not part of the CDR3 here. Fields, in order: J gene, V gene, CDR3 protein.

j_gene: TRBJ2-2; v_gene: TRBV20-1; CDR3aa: SASRGTRGELF
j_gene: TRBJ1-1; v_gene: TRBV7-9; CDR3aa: ASSFLSPDRPIEAF
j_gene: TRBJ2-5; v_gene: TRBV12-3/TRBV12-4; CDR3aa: ASRENHRGGETQY
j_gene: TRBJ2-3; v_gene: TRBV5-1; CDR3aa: ASSLTSGRADTDTQY
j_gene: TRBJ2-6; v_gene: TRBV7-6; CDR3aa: ASSPAPRTNVLT
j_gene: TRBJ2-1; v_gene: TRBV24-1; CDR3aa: ATRDTSGRAGEQF
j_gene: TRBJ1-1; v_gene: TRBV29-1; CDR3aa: SAYGGINTEAF
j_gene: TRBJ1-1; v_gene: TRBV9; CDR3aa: ASSVDSPDEAF
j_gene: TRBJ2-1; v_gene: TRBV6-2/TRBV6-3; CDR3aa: ASLGNENEQF
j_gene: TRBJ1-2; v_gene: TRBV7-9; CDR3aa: ASSPRGQGLGYGYT
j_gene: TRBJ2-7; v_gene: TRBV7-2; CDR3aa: ASSLSLGTHEQY
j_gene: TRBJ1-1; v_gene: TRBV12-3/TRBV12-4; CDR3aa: ASSRHVPQAF
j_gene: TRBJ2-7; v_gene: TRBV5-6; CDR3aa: ASSYRIPTQYEQY
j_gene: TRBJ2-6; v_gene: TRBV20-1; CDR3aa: SATGQGARPGANVLT
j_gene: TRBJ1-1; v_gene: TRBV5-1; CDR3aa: ASSSGTEPEAF
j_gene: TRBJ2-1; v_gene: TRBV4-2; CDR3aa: ASSQATWSSGRSHNEQF
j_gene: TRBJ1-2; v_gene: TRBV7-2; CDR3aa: ASSLGFGRTGKYTSSGYT
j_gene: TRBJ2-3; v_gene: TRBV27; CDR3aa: ASSSTAPLAGFPDTQY
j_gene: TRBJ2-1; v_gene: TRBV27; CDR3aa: ASSHPYNEQF
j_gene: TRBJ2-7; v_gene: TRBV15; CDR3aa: ATSRDSGSSYEQY
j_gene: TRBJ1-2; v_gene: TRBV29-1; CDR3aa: SLLGPYGYT
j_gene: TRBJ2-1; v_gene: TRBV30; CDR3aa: AWMALRLASYNEQF
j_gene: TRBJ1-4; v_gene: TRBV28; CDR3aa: ASSGGQGSEKLF
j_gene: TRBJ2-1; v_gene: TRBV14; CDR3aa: ASSPTRGTPEQF
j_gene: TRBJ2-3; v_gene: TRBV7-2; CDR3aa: ASMGGSVSDTQY
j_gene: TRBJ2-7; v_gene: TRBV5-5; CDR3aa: ASSLAPQGPYEQY
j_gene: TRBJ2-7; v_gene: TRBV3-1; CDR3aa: ASSQAGPYEQY
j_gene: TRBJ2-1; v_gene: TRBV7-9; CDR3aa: ASSLATGTGVYNEQF
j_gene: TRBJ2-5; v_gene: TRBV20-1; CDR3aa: SARVLDSQETQY
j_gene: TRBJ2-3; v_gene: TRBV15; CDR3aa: ATSLGTSGTTQY
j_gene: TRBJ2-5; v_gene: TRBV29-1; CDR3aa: SVRGALEGETQY
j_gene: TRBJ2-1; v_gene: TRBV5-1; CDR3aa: ASSPDLAGGHNEQF